Detailed here is one T cell receptor (beta chain). Its antigen has not been determined. TRB rearrangements were amplified by multiplex PCR using a touch-down protocol with TRB-A and TRB-B primer pools mixed in one tube. Illumina adapters and sample indices were added to the amplicons through two consecutive PCR reactions using Phusion HS II polymerase. After gel purification with the NucleoSpin Gel and PCR Clean-up kit, the amplicons were quantified by Qubit and checked for quality on an Agilent 2100 Bioanalyzer. Sequencing of the libraries was done on an Illumina MiSeq with paired-end, single-indexed, 600-cycle runs. Processing in the source paper ran as follows. MiXCR version 2.1.12 with the default MiXCR reference library was used to align and assemble TRB reads. A clone was defined by each unique CDR3 nucleotide sequence, and analysis was restricted to productive sequences with at least two reads. Repertoire diversity was assessed by alpha-parameterized diversity profiles (alpha 0 to 5), including Shannon (alpha 1) and Simpson (alpha 2) indices, computed with an R script. Combinatorial TRB VJ usage was calculated with the tcR package and was compared between cohorts by principal component analysis performed with ade4. TCRbeta CDR3s were clustered with GLIPH on cohort pairs matched by age and read depth, and cluster frequencies were compared by Wilcoxon test. TCRdb reprocessed the reads; each CDR3 protein sequence makes one entry, and DNA is unavailable. TCRdb assigned the V and J calls; the authors' analysis was not used. The sample table holds approximately 8,100 distinct CDR3 sequences. 5% to 7% of the sample is taken by the ten largest.

This entry is derived from a study of T cell clusters in autoimmune cytopenias (dated by TCRdb to the late 2010s). About the study as a whole: TRB sequencing reached a median depth of 51,575 reads per sample and yielded a median of 2,350 distinct TRB clonotypes per sample. TRB and IGH repertoires from peripheral blood were sequenced in autoimmune cytopenia patients at active disease and during treatment follow-up, with healthy, CLL and autoimmune hepatitis controls included alongside. The study was designed to test whether a disease-specific immune repertoire signature usable as a blood-based biomarker is carried by autoimmune cytopenia patients.

Each sample's TRB amplification started from 250 ng of peripheral blood genomic DNA, which corresponds to 35,000 to 40,000 genome equivalents. Overall results and qualifications from the work: The T cell clusters were defined in silico only, and their functional role remained to be validated experimentally. TRB repertoire shifts, with less even repertoires observed in secondary cytopenia and CLL, were mostly attributed to lymphoma bias rather than autoimmunity. A lack of physiological T cell clusters in primary autoimmune cytopenia patients was suggested by GLIPH, as 51 clusters were found to be exclusive to healthy donors versus roughly 16 exclusive to patients. Compared with active autoimmune hepatitis patients, healthy donors had almost three times as many exclusive TRB clusters, a finding consistent with an autoimmunity-wide signature. The cluster-lack signature was not observed for secondary cytopenia versus CLL, as the signature was apparently masked by the dominant lymphoma-associated repertoire.

The clonotype comes from a human donor with an autoimmune cytopenia or autoimmune hepatitis (not recorded which). Sequences were obtained from peripheral blood.

This receptor has the CDR3 CASSLEITEQYF. The chain is made from TRBV5-4 and TRBJ2-7. Counted from cysteine to phenylalanine, this CDR3 has 12 amino acids. There is no recorded DNA. Reading the germline V gene (reference sequence) gives CDR1 SGHNT and CDR2 YYREEE. Reference TRBV5-4 and TRBJ2-7 proteins supply the regions before and after the CDR3; the full variable domain is: ETGVTQSPTHLIKTRGQQVTLRCSSQSGHNTVSWYQQALGQGPQFIFQYYREEENGRGNFPPRFSGLQFPNYSSELNVNALELDDSALYLCASSLEITEQYFGPGTRLTVT.